This is a list of T cell receptor beta chains from one sample in a study of T-cell memory formation after mild COVID-19. TCRdb ran MiXCR on the 5' RACE reads and lists one entry per CDR3 protein. The table includes 550,000 to 600,000 distinct CDR3 sequences, approximately 15% detected once. The sequenced sample consisted of PBMCs or a T cell subset sorted from them (not recorded which). Every receptor here comes from an adult woman who had mild COVID-19 (a few samples of this study predate the infection). Cell type and time point are not known. Each CDR3 is given with its conserved first and last residue. The D gene is left open where the match is weak. Clone sizes are given selectively: once, few, many, or a class where the clone is expanded.

TGTGCCAGCAGCTTACGGGCCACGGCGGGAGAGACCCAGTACTTC CASSLRATAGETQYF TRBV13 - TRBJ2-5 few
TGTGCCACCAGTGATTTAGGGACCGTTGAGCAGTTCTTC CATSDLGTVEQFF TRBV24-1 - TRBJ2-1 few
TGTGCCAGCAGCTTAGGGACAGGGCCGGGTCCCCAGCATTTT CASSLGTGPGPQHF TRBV7-2 TRBD1 TRBJ1-5 -
TGTGCCAGCACCTCGTTGCGCGGGAGGGGAAATGAGCAGTTCTTC CASTSLRGRGNEQFF TRBV7-8 TRBD2 TRBJ2-1 few
TGTGCCACCAGTGCTACTAGCGGACATACAGATACGCAGTATTTT CATSATSGHTDTQYF TRBV24-1 TRBD2 TRBJ2-3 -
TGCGCCAGCAGCTCCAACGGAAATGAGCAGTTCTTC CASSSNGNEQFF TRBV4-3 - TRBJ2-1 -
TGTGCCACCAGTGACAATCTAGCGGGGGCCGGGGAGCTGTTTTTT CATSDNLAGAGELFF TRBV24-1 TRBD2 TRBJ2-2 few
TGTGCCAGCAGCCCAGGGGGCGCGAGTGGGGCCAACGTCCTGACTTTC CASSPGGASGANVLTF TRBV5-6 TRBD1 TRBJ2-6 many
TGTGCCAGCAGCTTGGGGTATGGCACAGATACGCAGTATTTT CASSLGYGTDTQYF TRBV5-6 - TRBJ2-3 -
TGTGCCAGCAGCCCTCAAACGGGACTAGCCAGCACAGATACGCAGTATTTT CASSPQTGLASTDTQYF TRBV11-2 TRBD2 TRBJ2-3 -
TGCGCCAGCAGCCCGGGACTAGCGGGCAGATACAATGAGCAGTTCTTC CASSPGLAGRYNEQFF TRBV5-1 TRBD2 TRBJ2-1 -
TGCAGCGTTGAAGGACACTCGAGCTCCTACGAGCAGTACTTC CSVEGHSSSYEQYF TRBV29-1 - TRBJ2-7 -
TGTGCCAGCAGCTTAGTGGGACCGCGGGGGGTGTGGACCGGGGAGCTGTTTTTT CASSLVGPRGVWTGELFF TRBV7-6 TRBD2 TRBJ2-2 few
TGTGCCAGCAGTCTTCCGGGACTAGCAAGCTCCTACAATGAGCAGTTCTTC CASSLPGLASSYNEQFF TRBV12-3/TRBV12-4 TRBD2 TRBJ2-1 few
TGCGCCAGCAGCGACGGGACAGGGGGGACTGAAGCTTTCTTT CASSDGTGGTEAFF TRBV5-1 TRBD1 TRBJ1-1 few
TGTGCCAGCAGCGTAGATCAGATCAGGGGCACCGGGGAGCTGTTTTTT CASSVDQIRGTGELFF TRBV9 - TRBJ2-2 -
TGTGCCTGCTCCGGGGGGGAGGAGCAGTTCTTC CACSGGEEQFF TRBV6-5 TRBD2 TRBJ2-1 few
TGTGCCAGCAGCGCGGGACAATTAGCCAAAAACATTCAGTACTTC CASSAGQLAKNIQYF TRBV5-4 - TRBJ2-4 few
TGCGCCAGCAGCTTGGCCGCCGTATTACCAGATACGCAGTATTTT CASSLAAVLPDTQYF TRBV5-1 - TRBJ2-3 -
TGTGCCAGCAGCTTTTATAGCGGGGGGAGGGGCGCCTCCTACGAGCAGTACTTC CASSFYSGGRGASYEQYF TRBV11-2 TRBD2 TRBJ2-7 -
TGCGCCAGCTCACCCGGGGGGGTGGATACGCAGTATTTT CASSPGGVDTQYF TRBV5-1 TRBD2 TRBJ2-3 few
TGCGCCAGCAGCTCCGACAGCTATGGCTACACCTTC CASSSDSYGYTF TRBV5-1 - TRBJ1-2 many
TGTGCCAGCAGCTTGGAGAGAATCTATGGCTACACCTTC CASSLERIYGYTF TRBV7-9 - TRBJ1-2 -
TGTGCCAGCAGCTTATTTGACAGGGGCCATTCCTACGAGCAGTACTTC CASSLFDRGHSYEQYF TRBV7-9 TRBD1 TRBJ2-7 many
TGTGCCAGCAGCTTCGGGGCCGTCACCGGGGAGCTGTTTTTT CASSFGAVTGELFF TRBV7-9 - TRBJ2-2 -
TGCAGCGTTGAAGGGGTAGCGGACCGATACTACGAGCAGTACTTC CSVEGVADRYYEQYF TRBV29-1 - TRBJ2-7 -
TGTGCCAGCAGCTTAAGCGCGGGGGGGCCGGTCAATGAGCAGTTCTTC CASSLSAGGPVNEQFF TRBV7-9 TRBD2 TRBJ2-1 many
TGTGCCAGCAGCTCCGGGCTGGCGGGAGAACGTTGGGATACGCAGTATTTT CASSSGLAGERWDTQYF TRBV7-9 TRBD2 TRBJ2-3 few
TGTGCCAGCAGCCAGTGGGGAACTCTCCTGAACACTGAAGCTTTCTTT CASSQWGTLLNTEAFF TRBV3-1 - TRBJ1-1 -
TGTGCCAGCAGCTGGGGCGGGGGGGCCCGCGGGACCGGGGAGCTGTTTTTT CASSWGGGARGTGELFF TRBV7-6 TRBD2 TRBJ2-2 -
TGTGCCAGCAGTTACTCGAGTCAGGGCTCCTACGAGCAGTACTTC CASSYSSQGSYEQYF TRBV6-6 - TRBJ2-7 -
TGTGCCAGCAGCCGGGTCCGCTACGAGCAGTACTTC CASSRVRYEQYF TRBV14 - TRBJ2-7 -
TGTGCCAGCAGTGACTGGGGGGGTGAGAACACCGGGGAGCTGTTTTTT CASSDWGGENTGELFF TRBV6-1 TRBD2 TRBJ2-2 few
TGCGCCAGCAGCCAATCGGTATCCTACGAGCAGTACTTC CASSQSVSYEQYF TRBV4-3 - TRBJ2-7 few
TGTGCCACCAGTGACTTAGCGGGGTACACAGATACGCAGTATTTT CATSDLAGYTDTQYF TRBV24-1 TRBD2 TRBJ2-3 -
TGTGCCAGCAGCTTAAACGGGTTGGCCAAAAACATTCAGTACTTC CASSLNGLAKNIQYF TRBV7-3 - TRBJ2-4 -
TGCAGCGTTGAAGATGTCCAGGGACACGAGCAGTACTTC CSVEDVQGHEQYF TRBV29-1 - TRBJ2-7 few
TGTGCCAGCAGCTTAGGGGCTAGCGGAGTCTACGAGCAGTACTTC CASSLGASGVYEQYF TRBV7-2 TRBD2 TRBJ2-7 many
TGTGCCAGCAGCGGGGTATACAATGAGCAGTTCTTC CASSGVYNEQFF TRBV12-3/TRBV12-4 - TRBJ2-1 few
TGTGCCAGCAGTTTAGACGGGTTCTCCTACGAGCAGTACTTC CASSLDGFSYEQYF TRBV6-5 - TRBJ2-7 few
TGCGCCAGCAGCCCGGACTTTCAGGACATTCAGTACTTC CASSPDFQDIQYF TRBV4-3 - TRBJ2-4 -
TGTGCCAGCAGCTTTTGGGGAGGAGCCGGCCGGACTGAAGCTTTCTTT CASSFWGGAGRTEAFF TRBV7-2 - TRBJ1-1 few
TGTGCCAGCTCGACCCCGGGACTAGGACACAATGAGCAGTTCTTC CASSTPGLGHNEQFF TRBV6-5 TRBD2 TRBJ2-1 -
TGTGCCAGCAGCCGAACCCGTGGGAGTAAGTTCGGGGAGCTGTTTTTT CASSRTRGSKFGELFF TRBV7-2 - TRBJ2-2 -